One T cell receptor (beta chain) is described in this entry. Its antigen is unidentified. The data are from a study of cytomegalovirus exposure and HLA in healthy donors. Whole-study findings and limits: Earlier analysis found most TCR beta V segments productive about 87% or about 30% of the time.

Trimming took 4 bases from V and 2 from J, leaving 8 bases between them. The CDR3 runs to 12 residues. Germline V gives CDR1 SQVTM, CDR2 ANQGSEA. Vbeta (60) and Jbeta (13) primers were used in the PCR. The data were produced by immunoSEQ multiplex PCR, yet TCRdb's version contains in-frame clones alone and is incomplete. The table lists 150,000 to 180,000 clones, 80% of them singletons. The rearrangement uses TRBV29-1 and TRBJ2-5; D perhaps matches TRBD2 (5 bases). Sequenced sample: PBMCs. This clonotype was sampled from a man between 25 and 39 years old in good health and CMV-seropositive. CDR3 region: CSVGERQETQYF. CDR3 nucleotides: TGCAGCGTTGGGGAGCGTCAAGAGACCCAGTACTTC. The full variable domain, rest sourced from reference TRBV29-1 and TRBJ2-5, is SAVISQKPSRDICQRGTSLTIQCQVDSQVTMMFWYRQQPGQSLTLIATANQGSEATYESGFVIDKFPISRPNLTFSTLTVSNMSPEDSSIYLCSVGERQETQYFGPGTRLLVL.